This T cell receptor (beta chain) came from a study of blood T cell repertoires in COVID-19 (dated by TCRdb to about 2020). General notes on the study: Collaborator samples came from the United States, Italy and Spain and covered acute and convalescent phases of COVID-19. The prospective study material was composed of cDNA or gDNA derived from T cells, B-cell-depleted T cells, or PBMCs. Subjects who had been exposed to COVID-19, were actively infected with it, or had recovered from it provided the deeply sampled blood TCRbeta repertoires that made up the dataset. The repertoires were released in a freely available public database intended as a resource for research on the immune response to SARS-CoV-2. Samples were obtained from the ongoing ImmuneRACE study (first 160 participants) and from roughly 1,300 subjects provided by 6 global collaborators. A de-identified subject ID, COVID-19 status, age in years and sex were almost always included in the sample metadata. Where available, HLA class I and class II types were obtained from metadata supplied by the sample provider rather than from assay-based typing. General findings and caveats noted by the study authors: The amount of clinical and demographic metadata varied by source and participant and was provided uncurated.

Based on the germline V gene (reference sequence), the CDR1 and CDR2 sequences are LNHDA and SQIVND. There are 15 amino acids in the CDR3, from cysteine to phenylalanine inclusive. This entry keeps only the CDR3 DNA: 45 bases, framed from base 1. Compared with germline, V lacks 7 bases and J lacks 7 bases; bases without a gene match: 8. Of note for this clone: Its antigen specificity is not known. Base qualities are not recorded, but no much larger clone differs from it by a single base.

TCRbeta CDR3 regions were amplified from genomic DNA using the immunoSEQ Assay, a bias-controlled multiplex PCR. In the authors' own workflow: Within the assay, amplification of reference gene primers was used to estimate how many nucleated cells each sample contained. To quantify the absolute abundance of each unique TCRbeta CDR3 rearrangement, sequence reads were collapsed and filtered. For each sample, productive Simpson clonality was calculated as the square root of Simpson's diversity index over productive rearrangements. As stored in TCRdb, this immuneACCESS dataset retains in-frame rearrangements with V and J assigned. A fraction of the clones does not appear; measured against another copy, unresolved V genes explain less than half of the discrepancy, and the remainder lacks a known reason. The DNA was the basis for D and trimming; V, J and clone size are from that table. For this sample there are about 200,000 clones; 84% appear just once. The ten largest make up approximately 7.9% of the sample.

In the prospective study, participants were about 18 to 95 years old, resided in 24 geographic areas of the United States, and were enrolled through a virtual design. To assign participants to cohorts, the prospective study relied on clinical history that participants themselves reported in a screening survey and a study questionnaire. For ImmuneRACE Cohort 3, a participant was defined as recovered based on two consecutive negative NP/OP PCR tests, clearance by a healthcare professional, or resolution of symptoms. Each participant in the prospective study had whole blood, serum and a nasopharyngeal or oropharyngeal swab collected by mobile phlebotomists. Participants in the prospective study had the option to provide additional blood draws and questionnaires over a roughly 2-month period. Before DNA extraction, prospective study blood samples were shipped either frozen or at room temperature.

The sequence was obtained from a man aged 35-49 years who had recovered from COVID-19. Here the chain combines TRBV19 and TRBJ1-3, with 12 middle bases fitting TRBD1. Sequenced sample: PBMCs or T cells enriched from blood (not recorded which). The CDR3 protein sequence reads: CASNTPGQGANTIYF. The DNA sequence is given as TGTGCCAGTAACACCCCGGGACAGGGGGCGAACACCATATATTTT.